This TCR beta chain was sequenced for a study of shared clonotypes between healthy human individuals. An approximately 220 ng quantity of DNA, tens of thousands of T cell genomes, went into the sorted-subset replicate PCRs. The assay was immunoSEQ multiplex PCR, and TCRdb's table has in-frame clones only and misses some. The sample holds around 2.3 million clones; under 97% are singletons and the top ten take around 0.13%. Trimming cost V 1 base and J 8 bases; bases outside gene matches: 7. The germline V gene has CDR1 LNHNV and CDR2 YYDKDF (reference sequence). The CDR3 runs 17 residues. Study-wide results and caveats: Donor clonotype sharing was expected to depend on sequencing depth. Large depth notwithstanding, sorted-subset sequencing proved incomplete by rarefaction.

In the case of this clone: The target antigen is unknown.

The receptor was isolated from a young man in good health. The sample taken for sequencing was naive CD4+ T cells sorted from blood. Subset denoted: CD45RA+ positively selected. This sequence joins TRBV15 and TRBJ2-1; 14 bases are a match to TRBD2. CDR3: CATSRGVTSGGAYEQFF. For the CDR3, the DNA is TGTGCCACCAGCAGAGGTGTGACTAGCGGGGGGGCTTATGAGCAGTTCTTC.